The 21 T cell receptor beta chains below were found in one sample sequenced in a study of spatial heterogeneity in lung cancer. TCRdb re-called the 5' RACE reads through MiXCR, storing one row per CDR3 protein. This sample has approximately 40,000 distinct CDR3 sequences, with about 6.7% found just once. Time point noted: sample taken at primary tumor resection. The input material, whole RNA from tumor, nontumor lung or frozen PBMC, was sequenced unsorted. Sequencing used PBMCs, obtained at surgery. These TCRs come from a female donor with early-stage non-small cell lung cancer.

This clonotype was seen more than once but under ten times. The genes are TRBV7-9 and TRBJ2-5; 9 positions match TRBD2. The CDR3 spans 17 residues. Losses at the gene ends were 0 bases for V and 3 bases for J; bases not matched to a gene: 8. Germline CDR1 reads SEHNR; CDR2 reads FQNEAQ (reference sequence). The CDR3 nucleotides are TGTGCCAGCAGCTTAGCTGGCCTAGCGGGGCCAAAAGAGACCCAGTACTTC. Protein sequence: CASSLAGLAGPKETQYF. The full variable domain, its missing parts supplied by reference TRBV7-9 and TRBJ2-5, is DTGVSQNPRHKITKRGQNVTFRCDPISEHNRLYWYRQTLGQGPEFLTYFQNEAQLEKSRLLSDRFSAERPKGSFSTLEIQRTEQGDSAMYLCASSLAGLAGPKETQYFGPGTRLLVL.

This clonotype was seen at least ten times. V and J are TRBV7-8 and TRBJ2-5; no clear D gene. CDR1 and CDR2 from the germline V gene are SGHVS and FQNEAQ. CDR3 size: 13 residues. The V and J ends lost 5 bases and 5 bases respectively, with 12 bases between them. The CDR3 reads CASSPIKGETQYF. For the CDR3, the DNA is TGTGCCAGCAGCCCAATTAAAGGGGAGACCCAGTACTTC.

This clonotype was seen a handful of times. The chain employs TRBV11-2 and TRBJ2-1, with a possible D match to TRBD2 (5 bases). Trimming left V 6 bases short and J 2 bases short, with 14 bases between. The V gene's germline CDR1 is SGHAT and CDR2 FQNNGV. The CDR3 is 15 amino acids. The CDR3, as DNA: TGTGCCAGCAGGCTGAGGGTCCTCACCTACAATGAGCAGTTCTTC. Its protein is CASRLRVLTYNEQFF.

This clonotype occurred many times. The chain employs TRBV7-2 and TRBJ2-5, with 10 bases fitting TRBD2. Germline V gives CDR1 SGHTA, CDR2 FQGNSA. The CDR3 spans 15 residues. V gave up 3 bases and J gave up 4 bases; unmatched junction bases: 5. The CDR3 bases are TGTGCCAGCAGCTTTCAGCGGGGGGGCGGAGAGACCCAGTACTTC. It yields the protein CASSFQRGGGETQYF.

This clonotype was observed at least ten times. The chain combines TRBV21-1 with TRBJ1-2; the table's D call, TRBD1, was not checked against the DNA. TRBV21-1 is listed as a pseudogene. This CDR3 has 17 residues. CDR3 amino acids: CASSKAGRGQDNYGYTF. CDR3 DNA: TGTGCCAGCAGCAAAGCGGGACGAGGACAGGATAACTATGGCTACACCTTC.

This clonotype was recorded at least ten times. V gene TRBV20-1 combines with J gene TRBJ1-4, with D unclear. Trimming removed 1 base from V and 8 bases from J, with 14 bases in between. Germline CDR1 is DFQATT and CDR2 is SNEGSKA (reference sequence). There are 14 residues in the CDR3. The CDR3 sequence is CSARVTEYLEKLFF. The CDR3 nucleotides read TGCAGTGCTAGAGTCACGGAATACCTGGAAAAACTGTTTTTT.

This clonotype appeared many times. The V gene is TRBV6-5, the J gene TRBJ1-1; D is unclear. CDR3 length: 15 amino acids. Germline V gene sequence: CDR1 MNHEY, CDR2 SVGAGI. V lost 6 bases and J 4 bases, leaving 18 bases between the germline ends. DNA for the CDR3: TGTGCCAGCAGCCCCGCGGTGGGGAGACCCACTGAAGCTTTCTTT. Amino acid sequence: CASSPAVGRPTEAFF.

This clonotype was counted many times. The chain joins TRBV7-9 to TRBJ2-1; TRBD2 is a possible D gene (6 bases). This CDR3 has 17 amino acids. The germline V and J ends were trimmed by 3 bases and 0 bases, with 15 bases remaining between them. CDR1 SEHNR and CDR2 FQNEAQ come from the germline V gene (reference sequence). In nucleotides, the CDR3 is TGTGCCAGCAGCTTGGGAGGAACATCAAGCTCCTACAATGAGCAGTTCTTC. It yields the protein CASSLGGTSSSYNEQFF.

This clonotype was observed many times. The CDR3 spells CASSNPETQYF. Here the CDR3 DNA reads TGCGCCAGCAGTAATCCGGAGACCCAGTACTTC. The rearrangement joins TRBV10-2 to TRBJ2-5, with D uncertain. Germline lookup yields CDR1 WSHSY and CDR2 SAAADI. This CDR3 comprises 11 residues. The V end was cut by 5 bases, the J end by 5 bases, with 6 bases between.

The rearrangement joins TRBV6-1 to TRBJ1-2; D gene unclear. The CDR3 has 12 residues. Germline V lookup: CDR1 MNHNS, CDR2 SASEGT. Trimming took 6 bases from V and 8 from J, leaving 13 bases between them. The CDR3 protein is CASSPPSPGYTF. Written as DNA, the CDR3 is TGTGCCAGCAGCCCCCCTAGCCCGGGCTACACCTTC.

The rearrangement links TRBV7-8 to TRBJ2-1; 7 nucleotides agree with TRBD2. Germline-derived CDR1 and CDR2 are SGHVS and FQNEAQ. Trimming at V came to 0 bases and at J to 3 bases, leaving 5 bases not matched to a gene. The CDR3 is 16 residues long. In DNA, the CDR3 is TGTGCCAGCAGCTTAGCGGCGGGGGTGAACTACAATGAGCAGTTCTTC. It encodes CASSLAAGVNYNEQFF.

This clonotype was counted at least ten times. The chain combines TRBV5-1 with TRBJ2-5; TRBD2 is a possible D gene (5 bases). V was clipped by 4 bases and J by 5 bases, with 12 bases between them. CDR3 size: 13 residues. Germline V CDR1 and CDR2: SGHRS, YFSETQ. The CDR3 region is CASSIGSGETQYF. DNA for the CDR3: TGCGCCAGCAGCATAGGCTCGGGGGAGACCCAGTACTTC.

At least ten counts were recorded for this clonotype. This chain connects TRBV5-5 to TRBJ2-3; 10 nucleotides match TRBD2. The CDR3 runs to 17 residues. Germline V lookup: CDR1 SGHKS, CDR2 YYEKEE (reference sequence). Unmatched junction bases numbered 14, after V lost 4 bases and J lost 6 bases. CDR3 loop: CASSHRLAGLTGDTQYF. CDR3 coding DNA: TGTGCCAGCAGCCATCGACTAGCGGGCCTCACAGGGGATACGCAGTATTTT.

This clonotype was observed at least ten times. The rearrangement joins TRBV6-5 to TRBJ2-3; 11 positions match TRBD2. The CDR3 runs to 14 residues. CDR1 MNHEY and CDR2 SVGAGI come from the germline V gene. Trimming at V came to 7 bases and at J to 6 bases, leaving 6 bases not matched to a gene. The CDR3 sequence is CASTLSGGADTQYF. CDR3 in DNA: TGTGCCAGCACCCTTAGCGGGGGGGCCGATACGCAGTATTTT.

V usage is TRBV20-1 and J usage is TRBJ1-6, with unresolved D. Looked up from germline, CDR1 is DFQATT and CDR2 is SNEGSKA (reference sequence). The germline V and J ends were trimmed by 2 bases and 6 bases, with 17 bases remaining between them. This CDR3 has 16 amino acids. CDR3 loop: CSARKSPGGANSPLHF. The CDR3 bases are TGCAGTGCTAGAAAGTCACCCGGAGGCGCTAATTCACCCCTCCACTTT.

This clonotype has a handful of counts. The CDR3 sequence: CASRTKNEQYF. In DNA form, the CDR3 reads TGTGCCAGCAGGACAAAAAACGAGCAGTACTTC. The J gene is TRBJ2-7, the V gene TRBV2, with D uncertain. The CDR3 runs to 11 residues. The germline V gene encodes CDR1 SNHLY and CDR2 FYNNEI. Between the trimmed V and J ends, which lost 6 bases and 5 bases, there was a span of 8 bases.

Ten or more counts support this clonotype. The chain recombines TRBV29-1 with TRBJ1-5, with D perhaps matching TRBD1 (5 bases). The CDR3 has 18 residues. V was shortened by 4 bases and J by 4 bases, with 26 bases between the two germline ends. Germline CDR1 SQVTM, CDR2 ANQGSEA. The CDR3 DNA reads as TGCAGCGTTGGGCCGCGGAAAAGGGGCCCCTCTTCAAATCAGCCCCAGCATTTT. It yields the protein CSVGPRKRGPSSNQPQHF.

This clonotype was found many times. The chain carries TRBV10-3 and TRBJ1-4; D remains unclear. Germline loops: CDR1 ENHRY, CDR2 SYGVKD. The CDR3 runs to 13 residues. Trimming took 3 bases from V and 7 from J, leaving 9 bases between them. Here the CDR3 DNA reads TGTGCCATCAGTGAACGACTATTTGAAAAACTGTTTTTT. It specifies CAISERLFEKLFF.

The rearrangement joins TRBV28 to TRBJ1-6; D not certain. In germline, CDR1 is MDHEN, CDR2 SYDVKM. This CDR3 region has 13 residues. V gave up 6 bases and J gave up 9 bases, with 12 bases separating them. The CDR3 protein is CASRPSGRSPLHF. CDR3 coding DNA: TGTGCCAGCAGACCAAGTGGCCGTTCACCCCTCCACTTT. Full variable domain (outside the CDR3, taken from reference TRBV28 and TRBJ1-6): DVKVTQSSRYLVKRTGEKVFLECVQDMDHENMFWYRQDPGLGLRLIYFSYDVKMKEKGDIPEGYSVSREKKERFSLILESASTNQTSMYLCASRPSGRSPLHFGNGTRLTVT.

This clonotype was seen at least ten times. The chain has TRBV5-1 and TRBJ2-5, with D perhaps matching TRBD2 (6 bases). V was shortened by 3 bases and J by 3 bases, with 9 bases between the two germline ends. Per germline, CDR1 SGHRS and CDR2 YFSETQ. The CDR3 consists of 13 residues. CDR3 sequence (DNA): TGCGCCAGCAGCTCTTTAGCGGAAGAGACCCAGTACTTC. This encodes CASSSLAEETQYF.

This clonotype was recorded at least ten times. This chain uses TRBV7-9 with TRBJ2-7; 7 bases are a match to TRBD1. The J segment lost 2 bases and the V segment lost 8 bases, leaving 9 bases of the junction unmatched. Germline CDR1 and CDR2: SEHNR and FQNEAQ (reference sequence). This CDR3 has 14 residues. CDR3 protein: CASEGQSETYEQYF. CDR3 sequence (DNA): TGTGCCAGCGAGGGACAGAGCGAAACCTACGAGCAGTACTTC.